These 17 T cell receptor beta chains share one sample of origin, sequenced in a study of tumor-infiltrating lymphocytes in primary liver carcinoma. The roughly 19-32 mg bulk tissue piece was not sorted before simultaneous RNA and DNA extraction. TCR beta cDNA came from around 500 ng total RNA, primed with a constant-region primer. A slightly modified ARM-PCR protocol with three nested multiplex PCR rounds produced these TCR beta libraries. The two initial PCR rounds, approximately 10 cycles each, used TRBV1-TRBV30 forward and C-beta reverse primers. TCRdb fed the multiplex PCR reads into MiXCR, producing one record per CDR3 protein. The sample records some 100,000 distinct CDR3 sequences, around 73% being singletons. Sequencing input: liver tumor tissue from sampling region 2. Stated subset: tumor region T2, inferior pole. The receptors were sampled from a woman aged 55-75 years with primary liver carcinoma and hepatitis B virus infection.

With respect to this clonotype: At one of its ends the junction is not consistent with the germline gene, which may arise from a read error. The V call is TRBV12-3 or TRBV12-4, the J call TRBJ1-6; D is uncertain. There are 14 residues in the CDR3. The CDR3 DNA sequence: TGTGTCAGCATTCCCCTGAGAGCGGCTTCACCCCTCCACTTT. Protein sequence: CVSIPLRAASPLHF.

This clonotype was counted between two and nine times. The gene calls are TRBV5-1 and TRBJ2-3; D not certain. Germline V gives CDR1 SGHRS, CDR2 YFSETQ. The CDR3 is 17 amino acids. Trimming took 0 bases from V and 0 from J, leaving 14 bases between them. The DNA of the CDR3 is TGCGCCAGCAGCTTGGTCCCGCCCGAAACGAGCACAGATACGCAGTATTTT. Translation gives CASSLVPPETSTDTQYF.

As to this clonotype: One end of the junction varies from germline; a read error may be responsible. The J gene is TRBJ2-2, the V gene TRBV11-1, with TRBD2 matching 10 bases. The germline gives CDR1 SGHAT, CDR2 FQDESV (reference sequence). The CDR3 is 16 residues long. The CDR3: CASNLLAGSNTGEPFF. The CDR3 region has the DNA TGTGCCAGCAACTTACTAGCGGGAAGCAACACCGGGGAGCCGTTTTTT.

Ten or more counts support this clonotype. V gene TRBV10-3 combines with J gene TRBJ2-4, with TRBD1 as a possible D gene (5 bases). The V gene's germline CDR1 is ENHRY and CDR2 SYGVKD. The V end lost 3 bases, the J end lost 3 bases, and 9 bases lay between the germline ends. The length of the CDR3 is 14 residues. The CDR3 DNA is TGTGCCATCAGTGAAGTAGACAGCAAAAACATTCAGTACTTC. Residues: CAISEVDSKNIQYF.

Concerning this clonotype itself: One end of the junction does not line up with germline, which may come from a read error. The chain carries TRBV30 and TRBJ1-1; D perhaps matches TRBD1 (6 bases). The germline CDR1 and CDR2 sequences are GTSNPN and SVGIG (reference sequence). The CDR3 has 13 residues. CDR3 region: CTWSWGGGTKAFF. In nucleotides, the CDR3 is TGTACCTGGAGTTGGGGGGGGGGCACTAAAGCTTTCTTT.

The J gene is TRBJ2-3, the V gene TRBV6-5; D may match TRBD1 or TRBD2 (6 bases each). Germline assignment: CDR1 MNHEY and CDR2 SVGAGI. V was pared by 8 bases and J by 4 bases, with 16 bases between. This CDR3 contains 14 residues. The CDR3 DNA follows: TGTGCCAGCTGGTGTGGGGGGCGCGCAGATACGCAGTATTTT. Translating gives CASWCGGRADTQYF.

The gene calls are TRBV10-3 and TRBJ1-2; D possibly corresponds to TRBD1 (6 bases). Germline V gene data show CDR1 as ENHRY and CDR2 as SYGVKD. This CDR3 has 19 amino acids. Trimming stripped 0 bases from V and 3 bases from J, with 23 bases between. The CDR3 is CAISESGLGGTSVHYGYTF. The CDR3 DNA reads as TGTGCCATCAGTGAGTCAGGTCTAGGTGGGACATCGGTCCACTATGGCTACACCTTC.

A note on this clonotype: The junction differs from germline at one of its ends, possibly a read error. The V and J genes are TRBV11-2 and TRBJ1-2; D remains unclear. CDR3 size: 15 residues. Germline CDR1 and CDR2: SGHAT and FQNNGV. The DNA of the CDR3 is TGTGCCAGCGGCTTACATCGGGTAGATGCCTATGGCTACACCTTC. As protein: CASGLHRVDAYGYTF.

The DNA for the CDR3 is TGTGCCAGTATCGCGACACCTACATCGAACACTGAAGCTTTCTTT. The encoded protein is CASIATPTSNTEAFF. The V and J genes are TRBV6-5 and TRBJ1-1; D not certain. The CDR3 has 15 amino acids. The V gene's germline CDR1 is MNHEY and CDR2 SVGAGI. Trimming cost V 9 bases and J 1 base, with 18 bases left between them.

The rearrangement uses TRBV29-1 and TRBJ2-3; D is ambiguous. V lost 6 bases and J 4 bases, leaving 11 bases between the germline ends. The CDR3 totals 12 residues. Per germline, CDR1 SQVTM and CDR2 ANQGSEA. The DNA of the CDR3 is TGCAGCGTCTTAGACAACGCAGATACGCAGTATTTT. Translating it yields CSVLDNADTQYF.

This clonotype appeared a few times. Germline is not matched at one junction end, which may reflect a read error. This sequence joins TRBV30 and TRBJ1-5; D remains ambiguous. Germline CDR1 reads GTSNPN; CDR2 reads SVGIG (reference sequence). The CDR3 has 14 amino acids. The chain's CDR3 is CARSSGLSNQPQHF. CDR3 sequence (DNA): TGTGCCAGGAGCTCAGGCCTTAGCAATCAGCCCCAGCATTTT.

Points on this clonotype: Compared with germline, one end of the junction differs, possibly owing to a read error. The chain is built from TRBV29-1 and TRBJ2-1, with 13 positions matching TRBD2. The V gene's germline CDR1 is SQVTM and CDR2 ANQGSEA. The CDR3 sequence is 14 residues long. In DNA form, the CDR3 reads TGCAGCCTTGCAGGGACTAGCGGGAAGTATGAGCGGTTCTTC. Translating it yields CSLAGTSGKYERFF.

As for this clonotype: At one boundary the junction diverges from the germline segment, which might be a read error. The rearrangement links TRBV11-2 to TRBJ2-2, with TRBD1 matching over 8 bases. This CDR3 contains 18 residues. Germline values: CDR1 SGHAT, CDR2 FQNNGV. This CDR3 is CARSSASNRGTDTGELFF. CDR3 in DNA: TGTGCCAGGAGCTCCGCTTCCAACAGGGGGACGGACACCGGGGAGCTGTTTTTT.

For this clonotype: With a much larger clone just one base away, this may be a read error. This chain uses TRBV28 with TRBJ1-5, with D unresolved. The germline V gene has CDR1 MDHEN and CDR2 SYDVKM. This CDR3 has 14 amino acids. V lost 3 bases and J 2 bases, leaving 8 bases between the germline ends. The CDR3 DNA sequence: TGTGCCAGCAGTTTGTGGGGATGCAATCAGCCCCAGCATTTT. It is translated as CASSLWGCNQPQHF.

This clonotype was seen a single time. J is TRBJ2-7 and V is TRBV4-2, with 9 bases matching TRBD2. From germline, CDR1 is LGHNA and CDR2 YNFKEQ. V gave up 7 bases and J gave up 2 bases; unmatched junction bases: 9. The CDR3 is 15 amino acids. The CDR3 sequence: CASTLGLAGAYEQYF. In DNA, the CDR3 is TGTGCCAGCACCCTTGGATTAGCGGGAGCCTACGAGCAGTACTTC.

This chain uses TRBV10-3 with TRBJ2-3; 8 nucleotides agree with TRBD2. The V gene's germline CDR1 is ENHRY and CDR2 SYGVKD. The CDR3 sequence is 17 residues long. The V gene end was trimmed by 7 bases and the J gene end by 4 bases; junction bases not matched to a gene: 16. The CDR3 spells CAINEITGGPHADTQYF. The CDR3 region has the DNA TGTGCCATCAACGAGATAACGGGAGGGCCCCACGCAGATACGCAGTATTTT.

There are a few counts of this clonotype. A read error may account for a junction end that differs from germline. The gene calls are TRBV6-1 and TRBJ2-6, with unresolved D. The CDR3 sequence is 16 residues long. CDR1 is MNHNS, CDR2 SASEGT, per germline. CDR3 DNA sequence: TGTGCCGGCAGTATAAGGCCGGCCTCTGGGGCCAACGTCCTGACTTTC. Translation gives CAGSIRPASGANVLTF.